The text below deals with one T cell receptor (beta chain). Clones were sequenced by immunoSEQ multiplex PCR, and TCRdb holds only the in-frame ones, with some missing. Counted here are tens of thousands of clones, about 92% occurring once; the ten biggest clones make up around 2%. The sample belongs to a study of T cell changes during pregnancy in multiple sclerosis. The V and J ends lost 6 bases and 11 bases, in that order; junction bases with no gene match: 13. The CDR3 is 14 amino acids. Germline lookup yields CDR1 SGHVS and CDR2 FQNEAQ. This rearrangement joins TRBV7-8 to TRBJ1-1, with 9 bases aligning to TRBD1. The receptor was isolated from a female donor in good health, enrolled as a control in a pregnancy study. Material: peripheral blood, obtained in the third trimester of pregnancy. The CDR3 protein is CASRRRDRDDRAFF. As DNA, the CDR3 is TGTGCCAGCAGGCGCCGGGACAGGGACGACCGTGCTTTCTTT.